This is a list of T cell receptor beta chains from one sample in a study of identical twins. TCRdb re-analysed the 5' RACE reads in MiXCR, keeping a single row per CDR3 protein. Among 450,000 or so distinct CDR3 sequences, around 14% were seen once, and the ten largest hold 0.5% to 0.65%. In addition, the sample was reused for a study of yellow fever vaccine responses in identical twins.

Sequencing input: CD4+ T cells sorted from blood. The receptors were gathered from a woman aged 18-30 years in good health. Both conserved end residues are part of each CDR3. Fields, in order: J gene, D gene, V gene, clone size, CDR3 protein, CDR3 DNA. D genes are given only for firm matches. Rows may omit the clone size; those that give it use once, few, many or a size class.

J: TRBJ2-7
D: NA
V: TRBV30
size: few
CDR3: CAWSVRGFIYEQYF
DNA: TGTGCCTGGAGTGTACGTGGGTTTATCTACGAGCAGTACTTC

J: TRBJ1-4
D: NA
V: TRBV18
size: NA
CDR3: CASSREGPTNEKLFF
DNA: TGTGCCAGCTCACGAGAAGGACCAACTAATGAAAAACTGTTTTTT

J: TRBJ2-4
D: TRBD2
V: TRBV5-1
size: NA
CDR3: CASSPGREASIQYF
DNA: TGCGCCAGCAGTCCCGGCCGGGAGGCAAGCATTCAGTACTTC

J: TRBJ2-1
D: TRBD2
V: TRBV24-1
size: many
CDR3: CATSGTQAGGLGNEQFF
DNA: TGTGCCACCAGTGGGACTCAGGCGGGAGGATTGGGGAATGAGCAGTTCTTC

J: TRBJ2-3
D: TRBD2
V: TRBV20-1
size: few
CDR3: CSANGLAGGGGTDTQYF
DNA: TGCAGTGCTAATGGACTAGCGGGAGGGGGAGGGACAGATACGCAGTATTTT

J: TRBJ2-3
D: TRBD2
V: TRBV7-9
size: few
CDR3: CASCSPGTSGHTDTQYF
DNA: TGTGCCAGCTGCTCACCCGGGACTAGCGGACACACAGATACGCAGTATTTT

J: TRBJ2-4
D: TRBD2
V: TRBV6-2/TRBV6-3
size: NA
CDR3: CASSSGTKTLAKNIQYF
DNA: TGTGCCAGCAGTTCCGGGACTAAGACTCTAGCCAAAAACATTCAGTACTTC

J: TRBJ2-7
D: TRBD1
V: TRBV12-3/TRBV12-4
size: many
CDR3: CASSFGDRAYEQYF
DNA: TGTGCCAGCAGTTTTGGGGACAGGGCCTACGAGCAGTACTTC

J: TRBJ2-1
D: TRBD1
V: TRBV27
size: NA
CDR3: CASSIQGGSSYNEQFF
DNA: TGTGCCAGCAGTATACAGGGGGGAAGCTCCTACAATGAGCAGTTCTTC

J: TRBJ2-2
D: NA
V: TRBV12-3/TRBV12-4
size: NA
CDR3: CASSWTLTELFF
DNA: TGTGCCAGCAGTTGGACGTTGACGGAGCTGTTTTTT

J: TRBJ1-1
D: NA
V: TRBV7-3
size: few
CDR3: CASSFSELNTEAFF
DNA: TGTGCCAGCAGCTTTTCCGAGCTGAACACTGAAGCTTTCTTT

J: TRBJ2-7
D: TRBD1
V: TRBV11-2
size: NA
CDR3: CANSPGQGREQYF
DNA: TGTGCCAACAGCCCCGGACAGGGAAGAGAGCAGTACTTC

J: TRBJ2-1
D: NA
V: TRBV20-1
size: few
CDR3: CSASRIGGSLYNEQFF
DNA: TGCAGTGCTAGTAGGATCGGGGGTTCCCTCTACAATGAGCAGTTCTTC

J: TRBJ1-2
D: NA
V: TRBV6-2/TRBV6-3
size: few
CDR3: CASRPYGGVPYGYTF
DNA: TGTGCCAGCAGGCCTTACGGTGGGGTTCCCTATGGCTACACCTTC

J: TRBJ2-7
D: TRBD1
V: TRBV27
size: NA
CDR3: CASSHKGQGTYEQYF
DNA: TGTGCCAGCAGCCACAAAGGACAGGGGACCTACGAGCAGTACTTC

J: TRBJ2-5
D: TRBD1
V: TRBV27
size: NA
CDR3: CASSSSTGYQETQYF
DNA: TGTGCCAGCAGTTCCTCGACAGGGTACCAAGAGACCCAGTACTTC

J: TRBJ1-4
D: TRBD1
V: TRBV6-1
size: many
CDR3: CASRQGSNEKLFF
DNA: TGTGCCAGTCGACAGGGATCTAATGAAAAACTGTTTTTT

J: TRBJ1-1
D: TRBD1
V: TRBV12-3/TRBV12-4
size: NA
CDR3: CASSARGGRSSEAFF
DNA: TGTGCCAGCAGTGCTAGAGGGGGCCGCTCCTCTGAAGCTTTCTTT

J: TRBJ2-1
D: TRBD1
V: TRBV29-1
size: many
CDR3: CSVVRGPNEQFF
DNA: TGCAGCGTTGTAAGGGGGCCCAATGAGCAGTTCTTC

J: TRBJ2-1
D: NA
V: TRBV7-9
size: few
CDR3: CASSLKAGHYNEQFF
DNA: TGTGCCAGCAGCTTAAAGGCGGGACACTACAATGAGCAGTTCTTC

J: TRBJ2-1
D: NA
V: TRBV11-2
size: NA
CDR3: CASGRAPGYNEQFF
DNA: TGTGCCAGCGGCCGGGCTCCCGGGTACAATGAGCAGTTCTTC

J: TRBJ2-7
D: NA
V: TRBV20-1
size: NA
CDR3: CSASPKIYEQYF
DNA: TGCAGTGCTAGTCCCAAAATCTACGAGCAGTACTTC

J: TRBJ2-3
D: NA
V: TRBV14
size: NA
CDR3: CASSQESRVADTQYF
DNA: TGTGCCAGCAGCCAAGAGAGCAGGGTGGCAGATACGCAGTATTTT

J: TRBJ2-7
D: TRBD2
V: TRBV20-1
size: NA
CDR3: CSARDLADGPYEQYF
DNA: TGCAGTGCTAGAGATCTAGCGGACGGCCCCTACGAGCAGTACTTC

J: TRBJ2-1
D: NA
V: TRBV20-1
size: few
CDR3: CSARIKEQFF
DNA: TGCAGTGCTAGAATCAAAGAGCAGTTCTTC